A single sample is the source of the 28 T cell receptor beta chains below, sequenced in a study of blood T cell repertoires in COVID-19. Profiled with immunoSEQ multiplex PCR; TCRdb holds only in-frame clones, not every one. The sample records about 440,000 clones, about 91% being singletons. Sequenced input: peripheral blood. The receptors shown here come from a woman aged 45-65 years with COVID-19, enrolled during active disease.

Here the CDR3 reads CASRAGGNTGELFF. As DNA, the CDR3 is TGCGCCAGCCGAGCGGGGGGGAACACCGGGGAGCTGTTTTTT. The V and J genes are TRBV10-2 and TRBJ2-2, with TRBD2 matching over 9 bases. J was trimmed by 1 base and V by 8 bases; bases with no gene match: 2. Germline V gene sequence: CDR1 WSHSY, CDR2 SAAADI. This CDR3 contains 14 residues.

Here the CDR3 DNA reads TGCGCCAGCAGCCTACGACAGGGACGTGATGAAAAACTGTTTTTT. It yields the protein CASSLRQGRDEKLFF. The chain is built from TRBV5-1 and TRBJ1-4; 7 nucleotides line up with TRBD1. This CDR3 is 15 amino acids long. V was clipped by 4 bases and J by 6 bases; unmatched bases: 9. CDR1 is SGHRS and CDR2 is YFSETQ in the germline V gene.

This chain links TRBV29-1 with TRBJ1-2, with unresolved D. Per the germline V gene, CDR1 is SQVTM and CDR2 is ANQGSEA. The CDR3 is 15 residues long. V lost 6 bases to trimming and J lost 3 bases, with 20 bases between them. This CDR3 is CSVERVPWGDYGYTF. The CDR3 DNA is TGCAGCGTCGAGAGGGTCCCCTGGGGTGACTATGGCTACACCTTC.

V gene TRBV9 combines with J gene TRBJ1-1; D unresolved. CDR1 is SGDLS, CDR2 YYNGEE, per germline. The CDR3 sequence is 13 residues long. The V end lost 7 bases, the J end lost 0 bases, and 10 bases lay between the germline ends. The CDR3 spells CASSSTLNTEAFF. The CDR3 DNA reads TGTGCCAGCTCGAGTACCTTGAACACTGAAGCTTTCTTT.

The chain links TRBV30 to TRBJ1-2, with unresolved D. Between the trimmed V and J ends, which lost 1 base and 8 bases, there was a span of 11 bases. Looked up from germline, CDR1 is GTSNPN and CDR2 is SVGIG (reference sequence). This CDR3 has 12 residues. CDR3 DNA sequence: TGTGCCTGGAGTGCCGGACGGGGAGGCTACACCTTC. Amino acids: CAWSAGRGGYTF.

A remark on this clone: The identical CDR3 is also encoded by other nucleotide sequences in the sample. V usage is TRBV6-5 and J usage is TRBJ1-1; D possibly corresponds to TRBD1 (6 bases). Between the trimmed V and J ends, which lost 2 bases and 2 bases, there was a span of 9 bases. There are 14 residues in the CDR3. Germline CDR1 and CDR2: MNHEY and SVGAGI. The chain's CDR3 is CASSYRGGNTEAFF. CDR3 nucleotides: TGTGCCAGCAGTTACAGGGGGGGAAACACTGAAGCTTTCTTT.

In DNA form, the CDR3 reads TGTGCCAGCACCGGACTAGCGGGGGGGCGTGAGCAGTTCTTC. It specifies CASTGLAGGREQFF. V and J are TRBV6-5 and TRBJ2-1, with 15 nucleotides matching TRBD2. The CDR3 runs 14 residues. V dropped 7 bases and J dropped 9; count of bases not matched to a gene: 4. Germline-derived CDR1 and CDR2 are MNHEY and SVGAGI.

As concerns this clone: Other DNA variants within this sample encode the same CDR3. The V call is TRBV7-8, the J call TRBJ2-7; possibly TRBD1 for D (6 bases). This CDR3 contains 13 residues. V dropped 5 bases and J dropped 3 bases, with 11 bases sitting between them. Germline lookup yields CDR1 SGHVS and CDR2 FQNEAQ. CDR3 protein: CASSVTQGYEQYF. As DNA, the CDR3 is TGTGCCAGCAGCGTTACACAGGGCTACGAGCAGTACTTC.

The chain joins TRBV5-1 to TRBJ2-3; D is perhaps TRBD1 (6 bases). Germline CDR1 reads SGHRS; CDR2 reads YFSETQ. Deletions cut 0 bases from V and 2 bases from J, with 7 bases between. The CDR3 is 14 residues long. In DNA, the CDR3 is TGCGCCAGCAGCTTGGGGGGGCTCACAGATACGCAGTATTTT. This sequence encodes CASSLGGLTDTQYF.

The genes are TRBV24-1 and TRBJ2-2; 13 bases agree with TRBD2. Germline V gene lookup returns CDR1 KGHDR and CDR2 SFDVKD. J lost 3 bases, V lost 4 bases, and 7 bases had no gene match. The CDR3 runs 18 residues. In DNA, the CDR3 is TGTGCCACCAGTGACGCTGGACTAGCGGGGGTCCACACCGGGGAGCTGTTTTTT. This translates into CATSDAGLAGVHTGELFF.

The chain joins TRBV5-1 to TRBJ2-1; 8 bases line up with TRBD1. The germline CDR1 and CDR2 sequences are SGHRS and YFSETQ. Trimming took 4 bases from V and 3 from J; bases not matched to a gene: 9. The CDR3 is made up of 16 amino acids. The CDR3: CASSPYAGTGYNEQFF. CDR3 in DNA: TGCGCCAGCAGCCCCTATGCCGGGACAGGCTACAATGAGCAGTTCTTC.

The chain has TRBV5-5 and TRBJ2-1; D is uncertain. The length of the CDR3 is 20 residues. The germline V gene has CDR1 SGHKS and CDR2 YYEKEE (reference sequence). V was shortened by 1 base and J by 1 base, with 24 bases between the two germline ends. CDR3 sequence (DNA): TGTGCCAGCAGCTTGACGGTTTTGTCGGTGATTAGTGCTTCCTACAATGAGCAGTTCTTC. Its translation: CASSLTVLSVISASYNEQFF.

The chain recombines TRBV6-5 with TRBJ1-2, with D tentatively TRBD1 (6 bases). Per germline, CDR1 MNHEY and CDR2 SVGAGI. The CDR3 length is 11 residues. V lost 10 bases to trimming and J lost 8 bases, with 14 bases between them. As DNA, the CDR3 is TGTGCCACCTATCAGGGGACGGGCTACACCTTC. It is translated as CATYQGTGYTF.

This clone has just one count. The chain has TRBV11-2 and TRBJ1-2; D is undetermined. Germline V gene data show CDR1 as SGHAT and CDR2 as FQNNGV. V lost 5 bases to trimming and J lost 7 bases, with 11 bases between them. The CDR3 is 12 residues long. CDR3 protein: CASSLTPLGYTF. CDR3 nucleotides: TGTGCCAGCAGCCTTACCCCACTTGGCTACACCTTC. Complete variable domain (other parts from reference TRBV11-2 and TRBJ1-2): EAGVAQSPRYKIIEKRQSVAFWCNPISGHATLYWYQQILGQGPKLLIQFQNNGVVDDSQLPKDRFSAERLKGVDSTLKIQPAKLEDSAVYLCASSLTPLGYTFGSGTRLTVV.

CDR3 in DNA: TGTGCCAGCTCTACAGGGGGAGAGACCCAGTACTTC. Its protein is CASSTGGETQYF. The chain has TRBV18 and TRBJ2-5; the match to TRBD1 covers 8 bases. The CDR3 has 12 amino acids. Germline V CDR1 and CDR2: KGHSH, LQKENI. Trimming at V came to 6 bases and at J to 4 bases, leaving 1 base not matched to a gene.

The chain recombines TRBV7-8 with TRBJ1-2, with D hard to call. This CDR3 has 13 residues. The V gene's germline CDR1 is SGHVS and CDR2 FQNEAQ. V was trimmed by 2 bases and J by 5 bases, leaving 9 bases between them. CDR3 sequence: CASSLSPGYGYTF. In nucleotides, the CDR3 is TGTGCCAGCAGCTTATCGCCCGGGTATGGCTACACCTTC. Together with reference TRBV7-8 and TRBJ1-2, the CDR3 gives the full variable domain: GAGVSQSPRYKVAKRGQDVALRCDPISGHVSLFWYQQALGQGPEFLTYFQNEAQLDKSGLPSDRFFAERPEGSVSTLKIQRTQQEDSAVYLCASSLSPGYGYTFGSGTRLTVV.

The chain has TRBV27 and TRBJ1-2, with D tentatively TRBD1 (6 bases). Germline V gene sequence: CDR1 MNHEY, CDR2 SMNVEV (reference sequence). The CDR3 contains 13 residues. V lost 6 bases and J 3 bases, leaving 11 bases between the germline ends. The CDR3 coding sequence is TGTGCCAGCAGCGGGGGGGCGGACTATGGCTACACCTTC. Its protein is CASSGGADYGYTF.

The sample holds a few counts of this clone. V is TRBV19 and J is TRBJ1-1; possible D gene TRBD1, 5 bases. The CDR3 has 13 amino acids. CDR1 LNHDA and CDR2 SQIVND come from the germline V gene (reference sequence). Deletions cut 3 bases from V and 7 bases from J, with 12 bases between. Here the CDR3 reads CASSMKVGVEAFF. In nucleotides, the CDR3 is TGTGCCAGTAGTATGAAGGTAGGGGTTGAAGCTTTCTTT.

CDR3 loop: CASSSHRGPNQPQHF. For the CDR3, the DNA is TGTGCCAGCAGCTCACACAGGGGGCCCAATCAGCCCCAGCATTTT. J is TRBJ1-5 and V is TRBV11-2; 9 positions agree with TRBD1. CDR3 length: 15 amino acids. With 4 bases clipped from V and 3 bases from J, the junction kept 4 bases outside the gene matches. The germline V gene has CDR1 SGHAT and CDR2 FQNNGV.

This rearrangement joins TRBV5-1 to TRBJ2-2; 11 nucleotides match TRBD2. Trimming cost V 1 base and J 0 bases; bases outside gene matches: 5. The CDR3 totals 18 residues. Germline V gene data show CDR1 as SGHRS and CDR2 as YFSETQ. CDR3 loop: CASSLNPSGGTNTGELFF. CDR3 nucleotide sequence: TGCGCCAGCAGCTTGAATCCTAGCGGGGGGACGAACACCGGGGAGCTGTTTTTT.

The chain recombines TRBV30 with TRBJ2-7; TRBD1 agrees at 11 bases. CDR3 size: 14 residues. V shed 4 bases and J 3 bases; nucleotides not matched to a gene: 5. From germline, CDR1 is GTSNPN and CDR2 SVGIG (reference sequence). CDR3 nucleotide sequence: TGTGCCTGGAATACAGGGACAGGGGGCTACGAGCAGTACTTC. Its translation: CAWNTGTGGYEQYF.

The CDR3 nucleotides are TGTGCCAGCAGCCCCAGACTAGCGGGGGATAGGGCCAAAAACATTCAGTACTTC. Translation: CASSPRLAGDRAKNIQYF. The rearrangement links TRBV7-2 to TRBJ2-4; 12 bases map to TRBD2. CDR1 and CDR2 from the germline V gene are SGHTA and FQGNSA. This CDR3 comprises 18 residues. V shed 5 bases, J shed 1 base, and the junction held 9 bases outside the gene matches. Filled out from reference TRBV7-2 and TRBJ2-4, the complete variable domain reads GAGVSQSPSNKVTEKGKDVELRCDPISGHTALYWYRQSLGQGLEFLIYFQGNSAPDKSGLPSDRFSAERTGGSVSTLTIQRTQQEDSAVYLCASSPRLAGDRAKNIQYFGAGTRLSVL.

V and J are TRBV10-1 and TRBJ1-1; 7 positions agree with TRBD1. J was trimmed by 7 bases and V by 4 bases; bases with no gene match: 6. The CDR3 has 13 residues. Germline values: CDR1 WNHNN, CDR2 SYGVQD (reference sequence). In nucleotides, the CDR3 is TGCGCCAGCAGTGCGGGACAGAATTATGAAGCTTTCTTT. Residues: CASSAGQNYEAFF.

The chain carries TRBV6-5 and TRBJ1-2; 10 bases are a match to TRBD1. CDR3 length: 13 residues. J was trimmed by 7 bases and V by 5 bases; bases with no gene match: 4. CDR1 MNHEY and CDR2 SVGAGI come from the germline V gene. The CDR3 coding sequence is TGTGCCAGCAGTCGACAGGGGGCAGGTGGCTACACCTTC. Translation: CASSRQGAGGYTF.

This chain uses TRBV30 with TRBJ1-2, with D hard to call. The CDR3 has 14 residues. Germline V gives CDR1 GTSNPN, CDR2 SVGIG (reference sequence). Deletions cut 3 bases from V and 2 bases from J, with 13 bases between. The CDR3 spells CAWSLMTGNYGYTF. The CDR3 DNA reads as TGTGCCTGGAGCCTAATGACGGGAAACTATGGCTACACCTTC. Full variable domain (rest looked up from reference TRBV30 and TRBJ1-2): SQTIHQWPATLVQPVGSPLSLECTVEGTSNPNLYWYRQAAGRGLQLLFYSVGIGQISSEVPQNLSASRPQDRQFILSSKKLLLSDSGFYLCAWSLMTGNYGYTFGSGTRLTVV.

The V call is TRBV5-1, the J call TRBJ2-1, with a tentative D call TRBD2 (5 bases). With 2 bases removed from V and 7 bases from J, the gap between germline ends came to 16 bases. Germline loops: CDR1 SGHRS, CDR2 YFSETQ. The CDR3 totals 15 residues. The CDR3 coding sequence is TGCGCCAGCAGCTTCGGGCCACCCCCGGGGAATGAGCAGTTCTTC. As protein: CASSFGPPPGNEQFF.

V is TRBV6-2 or TRBV6-3 and J is TRBJ1-2, with a weak D call TRBD1 (5 bases). V dropped 1 base and J dropped 7 bases, with 10 bases sitting between them. The CDR3 is 13 amino acids. CDR1 and CDR2 from the germline V gene are MNHEY and SVGEGT. The CDR3 coding sequence is TGTGCCAGCAGTTACTTCCAGGGAAGTGGCTACACCTTC. This gives the protein CASSYFQGSGYTF.

Points on this clone: At one end, the junction sequence differs from germline, possibly due to a read error. The genes are TRBV6-2 or TRBV6-3 and TRBJ2-1; TRBD2 might be the D (6 bases). The CDR3 totals 16 residues. Germline assignment: CDR1 MNHEY and CDR2 SVGEGT. This CDR3 is CASSHSLARTYNEQFF. In nucleotides, the CDR3 is TGTGCCAGCAGTCACTCTCTAGCGCGGACCTACAATGAGCAGTTCTTC.